Given below is one T cell receptor beta chain in context. The CDR3 spans 15 residues. The V end was cut by 5 bases, the J end by 4 bases, with 17 bases between. The germline V gene has CDR1 MDHEN and CDR2 SYDVKM. The record originates from a study of shared clonotypes between healthy human individuals. All of the donors resided in Nashville, Tennessee, and each was a Caucasian adult. Per the original methods: In the immunoSEQ data, sequences were junction-only and lacked quality scores, so filtering differed. Profiled with immunoSEQ multiplex PCR; TCRdb holds only in-frame clones, not every one. For V, J and clone size, that table is used; D and trimming come from the DNA. Of some 2,000,000 clones in the sample, approximately 94% were seen once.

The material sequenced was naive CD4+ T cells sorted from blood. Subset indicated: CD45RA+ positively selected. V usage is TRBV28 and J usage is TRBJ2-5, with D possibly called TRBD1 or TRBD2 (5 bases each). The origin of this receptor is a man aged 18 to 35 in good health. The CDR3 bases are TGTGCCAGCAGTGCCGGGACCCTTGGGTTAGAGACCCAGTACTTC. Its protein product is CASSAGTLGLETQYF.